Listed here is a single TCR beta chain. Antigen specificity is unknown. The source of the sample is a study of cytomegalovirus exposure and HLA in healthy donors. Study observations and caveats: A classifier reportedly called cytomegalovirus status with high sensitivity and specificity. Cytomegalovirus-associated TCR beta chains were listed, numbering 150 to 200.

Primers for the PCR totalled 60 Vbeta and 13 Jbeta. Profiling relied on immunoSEQ multiplex PCR, and the TCRdb table lists in-frame clones only, not all of them. The sample lists under 130,000 clones; about 83% were seen once. The CDR3 is made up of 15 amino acids. The germline V gene has CDR1 SGHRS and CDR2 YFSETQ. With V trimmed by 0 bases and J by 3 bases, 3 bases remained unmatched. The rearrangement links TRBV5-1 to TRBJ2-7; 10 bases are a match to TRBD2. This receptor was identified in a man younger than 35 in good health and CMV-seronegative. Material: PBMCs. The CDR3 protein is CASSLGASGSYEQYF. The CDR3 region has the DNA TGCGCCAGCAGCTTGGGGGCTAGCGGGAGCTACGAGCAGTACTTC. Full variable domain (rest looked up from reference TRBV5-1 and TRBJ2-7): KAGVTQTPRYLIKTRGQQVTLSCSPISGHRSVSWYQQTPGQGLQFLFEYFSETQRNKGNFPGRFSGRQFSNSRSEMNVSTLELGDSALYLCASSLGASGSYEQYFGPGTRLTVT.